This TCR beta chain was sequenced for a study of Ad26.COV2.S vaccination and SARS-CoV-2 variants. Study context: Ad26.COV2.S given intramuscularly, once or twice 56 days apart. Whole-study results and caveats: Greater spike-specific TCR breadth was seen in vaccine recipients than in placebo recipients. Breadth and depth estimates from TCRs may understate total T cell responses.

With regard to this clone: Its antigen is not identified.

As to treatment: some 20 received Ad26.COV2.S at low or high dose, single or two shots; roughly 5 received placebo; per-sample allocation not given. Specimens were obtained on day 63 following the first vaccine or placebo injection. Vaccination employed an Ad26 vector expressing the Wuhan-strain SARS-CoV-2 spike. Assay: immunoSEQ multiplex PCR; the TCRdb copy retains only in-frame clones and omits some. The sample holds hundreds of thousands of clones, 80% to 95% seen once. The input for sequencing was peripheral blood, taken in a trial of Ad26.COV2.S vaccine versus placebo. This TCR derives from a person between 18 and 65 years old who received the Ad26.COV2.S COVID-19 vaccine or a placebo.

CDR3 region: CASSPGLAGASFRETQYF. CDR3 DNA sequence: TGCGCCAGCAGCCCCGGACTAGCGGGGGCCTCCTTCCGGGAGACCCAGTACTTC. The J gene is TRBJ2-5, the V gene TRBV5-1, with 13 bases identical to TRBD2. Germline V gives CDR1 SGHRS, CDR2 YFSETQ. This CDR3 region has 18 residues. Trimming took 4 bases from V and 5 from J; bases not matched to a gene: 14.